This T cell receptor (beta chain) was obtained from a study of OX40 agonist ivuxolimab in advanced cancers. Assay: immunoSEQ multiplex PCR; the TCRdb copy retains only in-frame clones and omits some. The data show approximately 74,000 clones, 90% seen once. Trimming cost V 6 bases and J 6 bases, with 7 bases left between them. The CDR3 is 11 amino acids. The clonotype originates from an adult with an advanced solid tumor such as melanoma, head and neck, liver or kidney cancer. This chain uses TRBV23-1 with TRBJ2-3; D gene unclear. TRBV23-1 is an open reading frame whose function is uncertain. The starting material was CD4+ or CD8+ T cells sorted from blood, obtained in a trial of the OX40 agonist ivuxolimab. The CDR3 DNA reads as TGCGCCAGCAGGACGGCCGATACGCAGTATTTT. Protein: CASRTADTQYF.